The subject of this entry is one TCR beta chain. This clone was detected a few times. The antigen it binds to is not known. Nothing much larger sits one base from this clone, and base qualities are not available. Each collaborating institution followed its own protocols to collect whole blood in K2EDTA tubes. For TCRbeta analysis, collaborator samples were shipped as frozen whole blood, as isolated PBMCs, or as DNA extracted from either sample type. This sample was taken from a study of blood T cell repertoires in COVID-19 (dated by TCRdb to 2019 to 2021). Study-level background: Collaborator samples came from the United States, Italy and Spain and covered acute and convalescent phases of COVID-19. The sample metadata nearly always contained a de-identified subject ID, COVID-19 status, age in years and sex. The prospective study material was composed of cDNA or gDNA derived from T cells, B-cell-depleted T cells, or PBMCs. HLA class I and class II types, where available, came from metadata supplied by the sample provider rather than from assay-based typing. The repertoires were released in a freely available public database meant as a resource for research on the immune response to SARS-CoV-2. Subjects who had been exposed to COVID-19, were actively infected with it, or had recovered from it provided the deeply sampled blood TCRbeta repertoires that made up the dataset. The samples were drawn from two sources: the first 160 participants of the ongoing ImmuneRACE study, and 1,000 to 1,500 subjects contributed by 6 global collaborators. Broader findings and caveats from the paper: The quantity of clinical and demographic metadata differed by source and by participant and was supplied without curation.

The immunoSEQ Assay, a bias-controlled multiplex PCR, was used to amplify TCRbeta CDR3 regions from genomic DNA. Per the source publication's procedure: Nucleated cell counts per sample were estimated from amplification of reference gene primers within the assay. Sequence reads were collapsed and filtered to measure the absolute abundance of every unique TCRbeta CDR3 rearrangement. Productive Simpson clonality was computed per sample as the square root of Simpson's diversity index over productive rearrangements. TCRdb obtained this table from immuneACCESS and retained in-frame rearrangements with V and J assigned. These tables miss some clones; where compared with another copy, unresolved V genes account for less than half of the shortfall, and the remainder is unexplained. That table supplies the V and J calls and clone size; D and trimming were determined from the DNA. The sample table contains about 41,000 clones; only one count was recorded for roughly 85% of them. The leading ten clones occupy around 4.5% of the sample.

The receptor was isolated from a man in his fifties or sixties with acute or convalescent COVID-19. The sample taken for sequencing was peripheral blood.

The nucleotide sequence is TGTGCCAGCAGCTTATCGTATAGCAATCAGCCCCAGCATTTT. Its protein is CASSLSYSNQPQHF. The rearrangement joined TRBV7-9 to TRBJ1-5; the D gene lacks a confident call. Including cysteine and phenylalanine, the CDR3 has 14 amino acids. Only the CDR3 portion is preserved as DNA: 42 bases, with reading frame beginning at the first base. Deletion took 2 bases off V and 0 bases off J, with a span of 5 bases between the germline ends. Sequences SEHNR (CDR1) and FQNEAQ (CDR2) are obtained from the germline V gene (reference sequence). With the portions outside the CDR3 filled from the reference TRBV7-9 and TRBJ1-5 genes, the complete variable region becomes DTGVSQNPRHKITKRGQNVTFRCDPISEHNRLYWYRQTLGQGPEFLTYFQNEAQLEKSRLLSDRFSAERPKGSFSTLEIQRTEQGDSAMYLCASSLSYSNQPQHFGDGTRLSIL.